This TCR beta chain is from a study of T-cell reconstitution after alpha-beta-depleted transplantation in children (dated by TCRdb to 2016 to 2017). Study-wide context: Using TCR repertoire profiling, the study followed T-cell immune reconstitution in a quantitative way in children after TCRalphabeta/CD19-depleted allogeneic hematopoietic cell transplantation.

The library relied on PCR. The sample was run on an Illumina HiSeq 2500. TCR library preparation used molecular barcoding, with unique molecular identifiers applied to normalize quantification of the TCRbeta repertoire. TCRdb reanalyzed the raw reads on its own, using fastp at Q25 for trimming and MiXCR for clone calling, and kept in-frame beta chains. Rows are unified per CDR3 protein, each entry keeping the most common DNA and genes. This sample has some 200,000 distinct CDR3 sequences in its table, and roughly 15% of those were observed once. Together, the top ten hold less than 15% of the sample. This clonotype appeared many times. Its antigen target is currently unknown. Base qualities are missing; no much larger clone stands one base away. V loses 0 bases of germline sequence and J loses 4 bases, and the interval between the two ends is 11 bases. From cysteine to phenylalanine, the CDR3 is 15 amino acids long. The retained sequence is limited to the CDR3, 45 bases, with the frame set at the first base. CDR1 KGHDR and CDR2 SFDVKD are derived from the germline V gene.

This material consisted of PBMCs from the stem cell graft donor, taken from the stem cell graft. This TCR came from a human donor who donated a stem cell graft to a child with acute lymphoblastic leukemia. The chain is made from TRBV24-1 and TRBJ2-5; the D gene remains uncertain. The sequenced DNA: TGTGCCACCAGTGATTTGGACTCAAACAGAGAGACCCAGTACTTC. It encodes CATSDLDSNRETQYF.